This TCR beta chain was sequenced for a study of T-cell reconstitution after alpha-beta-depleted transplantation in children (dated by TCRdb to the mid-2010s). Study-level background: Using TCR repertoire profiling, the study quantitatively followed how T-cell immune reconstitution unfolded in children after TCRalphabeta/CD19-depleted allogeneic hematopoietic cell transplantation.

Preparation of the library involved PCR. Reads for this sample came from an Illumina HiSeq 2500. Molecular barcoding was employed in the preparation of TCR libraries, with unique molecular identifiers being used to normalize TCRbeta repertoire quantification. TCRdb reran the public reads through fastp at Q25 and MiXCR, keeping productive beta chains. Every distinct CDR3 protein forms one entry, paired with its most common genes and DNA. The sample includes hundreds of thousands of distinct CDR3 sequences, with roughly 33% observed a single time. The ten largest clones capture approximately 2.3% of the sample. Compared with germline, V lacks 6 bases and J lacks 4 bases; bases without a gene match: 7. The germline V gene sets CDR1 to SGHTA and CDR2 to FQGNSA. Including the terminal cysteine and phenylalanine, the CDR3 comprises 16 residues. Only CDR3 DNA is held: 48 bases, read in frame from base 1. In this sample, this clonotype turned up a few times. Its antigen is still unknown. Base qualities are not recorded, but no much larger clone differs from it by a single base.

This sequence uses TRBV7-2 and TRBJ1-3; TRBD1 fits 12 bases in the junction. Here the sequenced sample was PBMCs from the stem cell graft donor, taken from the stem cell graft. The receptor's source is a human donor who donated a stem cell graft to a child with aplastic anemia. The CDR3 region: CASRRGQGASGNTIYF. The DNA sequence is TGTGCCAGCAGAAGGGGACAGGGGGCTTCGGGAAACACCATATATTTT.